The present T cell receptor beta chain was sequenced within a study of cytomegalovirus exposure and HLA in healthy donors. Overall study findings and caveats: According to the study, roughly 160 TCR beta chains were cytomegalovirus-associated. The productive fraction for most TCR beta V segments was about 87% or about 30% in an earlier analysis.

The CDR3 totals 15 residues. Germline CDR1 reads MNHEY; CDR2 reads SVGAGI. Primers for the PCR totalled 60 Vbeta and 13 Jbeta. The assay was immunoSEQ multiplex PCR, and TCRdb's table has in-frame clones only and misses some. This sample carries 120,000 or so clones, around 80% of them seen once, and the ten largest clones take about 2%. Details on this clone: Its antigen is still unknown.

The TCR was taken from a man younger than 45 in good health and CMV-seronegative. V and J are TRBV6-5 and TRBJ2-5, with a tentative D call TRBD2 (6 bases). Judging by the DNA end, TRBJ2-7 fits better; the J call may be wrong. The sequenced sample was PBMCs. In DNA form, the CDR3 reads TGTGCCAGCAGTTCCTGGGCGGGGAGCTCCTACGAGCAGTACTTC. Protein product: CASSSWAGSSYEQYF.